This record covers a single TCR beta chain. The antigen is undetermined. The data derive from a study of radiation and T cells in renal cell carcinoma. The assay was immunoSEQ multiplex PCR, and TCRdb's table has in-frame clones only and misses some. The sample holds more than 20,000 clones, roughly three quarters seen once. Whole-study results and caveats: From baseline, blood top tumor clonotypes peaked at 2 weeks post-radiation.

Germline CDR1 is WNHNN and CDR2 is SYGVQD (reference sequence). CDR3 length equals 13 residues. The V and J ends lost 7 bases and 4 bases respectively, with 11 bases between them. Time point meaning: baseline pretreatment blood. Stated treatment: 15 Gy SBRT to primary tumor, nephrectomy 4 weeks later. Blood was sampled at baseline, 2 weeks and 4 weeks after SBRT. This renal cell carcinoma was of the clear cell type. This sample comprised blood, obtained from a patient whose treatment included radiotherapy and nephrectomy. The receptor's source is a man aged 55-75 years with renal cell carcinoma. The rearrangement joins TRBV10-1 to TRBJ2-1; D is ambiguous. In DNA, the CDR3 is TGCGCCAGCATTTCGGGTCTTTACAATGAGCAGTTCTTC. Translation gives CASISGLYNEQFF.